This record concerns one TCR beta chain sequence. Antigen unknown. The germline V and J ends were trimmed by 0 bases and 3 bases, with 3 bases remaining between them. This CDR3 has 12 residues. Germline CDR1 is SGDLS and CDR2 is YYNGEE. The source of the sample is a study of memory B cells and T cells in multiple sclerosis. Generated by immunoSEQ multiplex PCR, the TCRdb table keeps only in-frame clones and is missing some. The data contain 46,000 or so clones, more than 65% of them singletons. Stimulus-free culture yielded autoproliferating CFSE-dim and non-proliferating CFSE-high T cells, each sequenced separately. Roughly 5x10^7 CFSE-labeled PBMCs were cultured 7 to 8 days unstimulated, then replicate wells were pooled.

The specimen sequenced was PBMCs from blood kept in culture. V gene TRBV9 combines with J gene TRBJ2-5; D call uncertain. This TCR was sampled from a human donor with multiple sclerosis. Here the CDR3 reads CASSVGEETQYF. The CDR3 DNA follows: TGTGCCAGCAGCGTAGGGGAAGAGACCCAGTACTTC.